These T cell receptor beta chains were read from a single sample in a study of blood T cells in healthy people across ages. One entry per CDR3 protein, called by TCRdb with MiXCR from the 5' RACE reads. Here the sample spans roughly 900,000 distinct CDR3 sequences, around 46% being singletons. The specimen was blood. These receptors all stem from a man aged 25-45 years in good health. The CDR3 runs from the conserved cysteine through the conserved F or W. A D gene is named only where the DNA matches it firmly. The size of a clone is reported for some rows only, either as once, few or many, or as a class for expanded clones.

CDR3	DNA	V	D	J	size
CASSQGLAGKNYNVQFF	TGTGCCAGCAGCCAGGGACTAGCGGGGAAAAACTACAATGTGCAGTTCTTC	TRBV14	TRBD2	TRBJ2-1	once
CASSETGGLQETQYF	TGTGCCAGCAGTGAGACAGGGGGCCTCCAAGAGACCCAGTACTTC	TRBV25-1	TRBD1	TRBJ2-5	NA
CASSFTSDTDTQYF	TGCGCCAGCAGCTTCACTAGCGACACAGATACGCAGTATTTT	TRBV5-1	TRBD2	TRBJ2-3	NA
CASSLPGQGGQPQHF	TGTGCCAGCAGTCTACCCGGACAGGGAGGTCAGCCCCAGCATTTT	TRBV28	TRBD1	TRBJ1-5	NA
CASSLGPGGQYF	TGTGCCAGCAGCTTAGGACCCGGGGGCCAGTACTTC	TRBV7-9	NA	TRBJ2-5	NA
CASSRDSTYSPLHF	TGTGCCAGCAGCCGCGACAGTACCTATTCACCCCTCCACTTT	TRBV7-2	NA	TRBJ1-6	many
CASSLTGVGTEAFF	TGTGCCAGCAGCTTGACAGGGGTGGGCACTGAAGCTTTCTTT	TRBV12-3/TRBV12-4	TRBD1	TRBJ1-1	few
CASTEHRGPDTDTQYF	TGTGCCAGCACCGAGCATCGGGGGCCGGACACAGATACGCAGTATTTT	TRBV25-1	NA	TRBJ2-3	few
CSARGQGFYEQYF	TGCAGTGCTAGGGGACAGGGGTTCTACGAGCAGTACTTC	TRBV20-1	TRBD1	TRBJ2-7	NA
CSVVRDDMDEQYF	TGCAGCGTTGTCAGGGACGATATGGACGAGCAGTACTTC	TRBV29-1	NA	TRBJ2-7	NA
CASSLKLPGNTEAFF	TGTGCCAGCAGCTTGAAACTGCCGGGAAACACTGAAGCTTTCTTT	TRBV11-1	NA	TRBJ1-1	NA
CASSPAGTGAGNQPQHF	TGTGCCAGCAGTCCTGCCGGGACAGGGGCGGGAAATCAGCCCCAGCATTTT	TRBV6-6	TRBD1	TRBJ1-5	once
CASSPLLDNEQFF	TGTGCCAGCAGCCCTTTGTTAGACAATGAGCAGTTCTTC	TRBV27	NA	TRBJ2-1	once
CASSLGVDYGYTF	TGTGCCAGCAGTTTAGGGGTAGACTATGGCTACACCTTC	TRBV12-3/TRBV12-4	NA	TRBJ1-2	NA
CGVAALGGSDTQYF	TGCGGCGTTGCGGCTCTTGGTGGGTCAGATACGCAGTATTTT	TRBV29-1	NA	TRBJ2-3	NA
CASSLVGTRESPLHF	TGCGCCAGCAGCTTGGTGGGCACCAGGGAATCACCCCTCCACTTT	TRBV5-1	NA	TRBJ1-6	few
CASSQGLALETQYF	TGCGCCAGCAGCCAGGGACTAGCGTTGGAGACCCAGTACTTC	TRBV4-1	TRBD2	TRBJ2-5	few
CSVVGGAETQYF	TGCAGCGTTGTAGGAGGGGCAGAGACCCAGTACTTC	TRBV29-1	NA	TRBJ2-5	NA
CASSTQGSSYNEQFF	TGTGCCAGCAGTACACAGGGGAGCTCCTACAATGAGCAGTTCTTC	TRBV6-1	TRBD1	TRBJ2-1	NA
CASSQVAGDGTDTQYF	TGCGCCAGCAGCCAAGTCGCGGGGGATGGGACAGATACGCAGTATTTT	TRBV4-1	TRBD2	TRBJ2-3	NA
CSARPVRRGSYNEQFF	TGCAGTGCTAGACCCGTTCGGAGGGGCTCCTACAATGAGCAGTTCTTC	TRBV20-1	NA	TRBJ2-1	NA
CASSERTASSYEQYF	TGTGCCAGCAGTGAACGGACAGCCTCCTCCTACGAGCAGTACTTC	TRBV6-1	NA	TRBJ2-7	few
CSASRGAGMGGYTF	TGCAGTGCTAGCAGGGGCGCCGGGATGGGGGGCTACACCTTC	TRBV20-1	NA	TRBJ1-2	NA
CATGVTGLLTDTQYF	TGTGCCACCGGCGTGACAGGGCTGCTCACAGATACGCAGTATTTT	TRBV7-6	TRBD1	TRBJ2-3	few